The 20 T cell receptor beta chains given below trace back to one sample, sequenced in a study of identical twins. TCRdb ran MiXCR on the 5' RACE reads and lists one entry per CDR3 protein. Here the sample spans 570,000 or so distinct CDR3 sequences, roughly 9.5% being singletons. These data were also filed under a second study, of yellow fever vaccine responses in identical twins.

Sequencing was carried out using PBMCs. Receptors were obtained from a woman aged 18-29 years in good health.

This clonotype was seen ten or more times. The V call is TRBV5-6, the J call TRBJ2-1; D uncertain. The V and J ends lost 2 bases and 6 bases respectively, with 12 bases between them. The CDR3 consists of 14 residues. The germline V gene has CDR1 SGHDT and CDR2 YYEEEE. For the CDR3, the DNA is TGTGCCAGCAGCTTTTTAGGGCCCGGCAATGAGCAGTTCTTC. Its translation is CASSFLGPGNEQFF. Variable domain in full (rest from reference TRBV5-6 and TRBJ2-1): DAGVTQSPTHLIKTRGQQVTLRCSPKSGHDTVSWYQQALGQGPQFIFQYYEEEERQRGNFPDRFSGHQFPNYSSELNVNALLLGDSALYLCASSFLGPGNEQFFGPGTRLTVL.

The sample holds a few counts of this clonotype. The V and J genes are TRBV15 and TRBJ2-1, with 14 bases that match TRBD2. Germline CDR1 LNHNV, CDR2 YYDKDF (reference sequence). After removal of 1 base from V and 5 bases from J, the junction contained 10 bases not matched to a gene. The CDR3 has 19 amino acids. The CDR3 DNA follows: TGTGCCACCAGCAGAGGCCGACTAGCGGGAGGGATAGTGCACAATGAGCAGTTCTTC. Translation: CATSRGRLAGGIVHNEQFF.

At least ten counts were recorded for this clonotype. This chain connects TRBV29-1 to TRBJ1-2; TRBD1 matches at 12 bases. The ends lost 5 bases at V and 6 bases at J; junction bases unmatched: 13. This CDR3 spans 16 amino acids. In germline, CDR1 is SQVTM, CDR2 ANQGSEA. The CDR3 spells CSVRKPGQGALDGYTF. CDR3 in DNA: TGCAGCGTTAGGAAACCGGGACAGGGGGCCCTGGATGGCTACACCTTC.

In this sample, this clonotype turned up many times. The rearrangement links TRBV10-3 to TRBJ2-4; possibly TRBD1 for D (5 bases). The V and J ends lost 1 base and 3 bases respectively, with 13 bases between them. In germline, CDR1 is ENHRY, CDR2 SYGVKD. CDR3 size: 16 residues. CDR3 loop: CAISELGAAGKNIQYF. The CDR3 region has the DNA TGTGCCATCAGTGAGTTAGGGGCCGCTGGCAAAAACATTCAGTACTTC.

This clonotype was observed a handful of times. The CDR3 coding sequence is TGTGCCAGCAGTCGGGGGTCTATGGGCGAAGATACGCAGTATTTT. It specifies CASSRGSMGEDTQYF. The chain couples TRBV6-1 to TRBJ2-3; D may be TRBD2 (6 bases). Per the germline V gene, CDR1 is MNHNS and CDR2 is SASEGT. V was cut by 5 bases and J by 5 bases, with 17 bases left in between. The CDR3 contains 15 residues.

This clonotype showed up just once. Possible read error: a much larger clone is one base away. The CDR3 loop reads CASSPLSGLWETQYF. In DNA, the CDR3 is TGTGCCAGCAGTCCCCTTAGCGGGTTGTGGGAGACCCAGTACTTC. V usage is TRBV12-3 or TRBV12-4 and J usage is TRBJ2-5; 7 bases align to TRBD2. V was pared by 5 bases and J by 5 bases, with 11 bases of the junction left unmatched. This CDR3 has 15 residues.

This clonotype was observed many times. J is TRBJ2-3 and V is TRBV29-1; 7 nucleotides line up with TRBD2. From germline, CDR1 is SQVTM and CDR2 ANQGSEA. Trimming at V came to 2 bases and at J to 4 bases, leaving 9 bases not matched to a gene. The CDR3 totals 15 residues. This chain's CDR3 is CSVEFGGSGADTQYF. In DNA form, the CDR3 reads TGCAGCGTTGAATTTGGCGGGAGCGGGGCAGATACGCAGTATTTT.

This clonotype occurred many times. The chain is built from TRBV4-2 and TRBJ2-7; perhaps TRBD2 as D (6 bases). From germline, CDR1 is LGHNA and CDR2 YNFKEQ. With 0 bases removed from V and 3 bases from J, the gap between germline ends came to 18 bases. This CDR3 region has 17 residues. CDR3 sequence reads: CASSQEGRTPGDYEQYF. DNA of the CDR3: TGTGCCAGCAGCCAAGAGGGGAGGACCCCGGGAGACTACGAGCAGTACTTC.

This clonotype showed up just a few times. V gene TRBV11-1 combines with J gene TRBJ2-5, with D tentatively TRBD1 or TRBD2 (5 bases each). Trimming removed 5 bases at V and 7 bases at J, with 14 bases between. There are 13 residues in the CDR3. Per the germline V gene, CDR1 is SGHAT and CDR2 is FQDESV (reference sequence). The CDR3 nucleotides are TGTGCCAGCAGCGCTATCCTTGGGGGGACCCAGTACTTC. Translation gives CASSAILGGTQYF.

The CDR3 nucleotides read TGTGCCAGCAGCCTAGGGACTAGCCGGCAAACCGAGCAGTACTTC. Residues: CASSLGTSRQTEQYF. The chain employs TRBV7-9 and TRBJ2-7; 9 bases agree with TRBD2. CDR1 is SEHNR and CDR2 is FQNEAQ in the germline V gene (reference sequence). The CDR3 length is 15 residues. V lost 5 bases, J lost 6 bases, and 11 bases stayed unmatched.

The rearrangement links TRBV5-1 to TRBJ1-3, with a weak D call TRBD1 (5 bases). Germline values: CDR1 SGHRS, CDR2 YFSETQ. The CDR3 runs 14 residues. V shed 0 bases and J shed 6 bases, with 10 bases lying between them. This CDR3 is CASSLAEGQNTIYF. The CDR3 DNA reads as TGCGCCAGCAGCTTGGCTGAGGGGCAAAACACCATATATTTT.

The table lists this clonotype with many counts. The chain uses TRBV7-2 and TRBJ2-2; D is uncertain. CDR1 and CDR2 from the germline V gene are SGHTA and FQGNSA. With 5 bases removed from V and 0 bases from J, the gap between germline ends came to 7 bases. CDR3 length: 14 amino acids. This CDR3 reads CASSRRPNTGELFF. The CDR3 region has the DNA TGTGCCAGCAGCCGAAGACCGAACACCGGGGAGCTGTTTTTT.

The chain recombines TRBV5-5 with TRBJ2-7; D possibly uses TRBD1 or TRBD2 (5 bases each). Trimming pared 2 bases from V and 2 bases from J, leaving 11 bases between. The CDR3 loop spans 14 amino acids. Per the germline V gene, CDR1 is SGHKS and CDR2 is YYEKEE (reference sequence). CDR3 loop: CASSFYQGAYEQYF. In nucleotides, the CDR3 is TGTGCCAGCAGCTTCTATCAGGGAGCCTACGAGCAGTACTTC.

This clonotype was observed a handful of times. The chain employs TRBV5-6 and TRBJ2-5, with TRBD2 matching over 10 bases. The V gene's germline CDR1 is SGHDT and CDR2 YYEEEE. The CDR3 has 14 amino acids. Unmatched junction bases numbered 4, after V lost 4 bases and J lost 4 bases. This chain's CDR3 is CASSMSSGRETQYF. CDR3 nucleotide sequence: TGTGCCAGCAGCATGTCTAGCGGGAGAGAGACCCAGTACTTC.

There are a few counts of this clonotype. The V gene is TRBV19, the J gene TRBJ1-2; D is uncertain. This CDR3 contains 18 residues. The germline V and J ends were trimmed by 0 bases and 3 bases, with 20 bases remaining between them. The V gene's germline CDR1 is LNHDA and CDR2 SQIVND (reference sequence). Here the CDR3 DNA reads TGTGCCAGTAGTATAGAATTCTCCCATCCGAATAGCGACTATGGCTACACCTTC. Translation gives CASSIEFSHPNSDYGYTF. The full variable domain, rest sourced from reference TRBV19 and TRBJ1-2, is DGGITQSPKYLFRKEGQNVTLSCEQNLNHDAMYWYRQDPGQGLRLIYYSQIVNDFQKGDIAEGYSVSREKKESFPLTVTSAQKNPTAFYLCASSIEFSHPNSDYGYTFGSGTRLTVV.

The V gene is TRBV20-1, the J gene TRBJ2-5; 7 bases are shared with TRBD1. The V gene end was trimmed by 1 base and the J gene end by 7 bases; junction bases not matched to a gene: 15. CDR1 and CDR2 (germline): DFQATT, SNEGSKA (reference sequence). The CDR3 extends over 16 amino acids. The CDR3 sequence is CSARALGQTGWGTQYF. CDR3 bases: TGCAGTGCTAGAGCCCTTGGACAGACAGGGTGGGGGACCCAGTACTTC.

The chain combines TRBV20-1 with TRBJ2-1; 9 bases map to TRBD2. The length of the CDR3 is 19 residues. V trimming: 1 base; J trimming: 0 bases; junction bases outside the gene matches: 13. Germline values: CDR1 DFQATT, CDR2 SNEGSKA (reference sequence). The CDR3 is CSARVRGVAGVFSYNEQFF. The CDR3 coding sequence is TGCAGTGCTAGAGTGCGGGGAGTAGCGGGAGTTTTCTCCTACAATGAGCAGTTCTTC.

The chain uses TRBV27 and TRBJ2-3, with 9 positions matching TRBD2. The CDR3 has 15 amino acids. CDR1 MNHEY and CDR2 SMNVEV come from the germline V gene (reference sequence). V gave up 5 bases and J gave up 0 bases; unmatched junction bases: 3. The CDR3 DNA is TGTGCCAGCAGTCCTAGCGGGATCAGCACAGATACGCAGTATTTT. It specifies CASSPSGISTDTQYF.

This clonotype was seen a few times. The rearrangement uses TRBV15 and TRBJ2-7; no definite D call. The ends were cut back, 1 base at V and 3 bases at J, with 4 bases in the middle. The CDR3 is 12 residues long. Looked up from germline, CDR1 is LNHNV and CDR2 is YYDKDF (reference sequence). The CDR3 coding sequence is TGTGCCACCAGCAGAGGTGGCTACGAGCAGTACTTC. Amino acid sequence: CATSRGGYEQYF.

This clonotype appeared many times. The rearrangement joins TRBV14 to TRBJ1-2, with TRBD1 identical over 12 bases. CDR1 SGHDN and CDR2 FVKESK come from the germline V gene. The CDR3 is 19 amino acids. Trimming removed 8 bases from V and 2 bases from J; junction bases left unmatched: 18. This chain's CDR3 is CASEKPPGTGGAENYGYTF. As DNA, the CDR3 is TGTGCCAGCGAAAAACCACCCGGGACAGGGGGCGCGGAGAACTATGGCTACACCTTC.